Listed here are 26 T cell receptor beta chains from one sample, sequenced in a study of CD8+ T cells in alopecia areata. Markers used for sorting pooled cutaneous lymph node cells were CD4, CD8alpha, NKG2D, NKG2ACE and others. cDNA serving as the sequencing template came from extracted, reverse transcribed RNA. Profiled with immunoSEQ multiplex PCR; TCRdb holds only in-frame clones, not every one. Reported are 290,000 or so clones, none seen only once; the ten largest carry more than 1%. Material for sequencing was CD4+ T cells sorted from a lymph node. These receptors were taken from a C3H/HeJ mouse with alopecia areata. Mouse strain MHC haplotype: H2-k.

This clone was observed a handful of times. Mouse names are used for the genes. CDR3 region: CASSDPTGGTGQLYF. The part of the CDR3 DNA that was read is TGTGCCAGCAGTGATCCGACAGGGGGCACCGGG. The genes are TRBV13-1 and TRBJ2-2, with 9 bases that match TRBD1. The CDR3 is cut off 4 residues early in the read; its end comes from the germline J gene. This CDR3 is 15 amino acids long. The V gene's germline CDR1 is NSHNY and CDR2 SYGAGN. J lost 4 bases, V lost 1 base, and 2 bases had no gene match.

This clone was seen a handful of times. Gene names and germline match the mouse. The CDR3 goes on 4 residues after the read ends, and that part is filled in from the germline J gene. Other nucleotide sequences from this sample produce the same CDR3. This chain joins TRBV5 and TRBJ2-7; 11 nucleotides match TRBD2. From germline, CDR1 is LGHNA and CDR2 YNLKQL (reference sequence). The V segment lost 4 bases and the J segment 0 bases; nucleotides outside the gene matches: 2. The CDR3 contains 15 residues. The CDR3 loop reads CASSPGTGGSYEQYF. CDR3 bases read: TGTGCCAGCAGCCCGGGGACTGGGGGCTCCTAT.

To note about this clone: Mouse germline and gene names are used. The read falls 4 residues short of the CDR3 end, and the missing part is taken from the germline J gene. The V and J genes are TRBV31 and TRBJ2-2, with D tentatively TRBD2 (5 bases). Germline V gives CDR1 GKSSPN, CDR2 SITVG. The germline V and J ends were trimmed by 5 bases and 1 base, with 8 bases remaining between them. This CDR3 is built from 13 residues. The sequenced part of the CDR3 DNA is TGTGCCTGGTCTGGGCGAAACACCGGG. Its translation is CAWSGRNTG. The entire CDR3 reads CAWSGRNTGQLYF.

As concerns this clone: Genes and germline come from the mouse. The CDR3 end falls 4 residues outside the read, so it is completed with the germline J gene. The chain joins TRBV5 to TRBJ2-2; TRBD2 matches at 8 bases. The CDR3 length is 17 residues. V shed 0 bases, J shed 0 bases, and the junction held 3 bases outside the gene matches. Germline V gene sequence: CDR1 LGHNA, CDR2 YNLKQL (reference sequence). The CDR3 spells CASSQESGGTNTGQLYF. CDR3 DNA (partial): TGTGCCAGCAGCCAAGAATCTGGGGGGACAAACACCGGG.

A note on this clone: Mouse gene names and germline throughout. From the germline J gene comes the end of the CDR3, since the read stops 4 residues before it. This chain joins TRBV13-1 and TRBJ2-3, with 10 nucleotides matching TRBD2. The germline CDR1 and CDR2 sequences are NSHNY and SYGAGN. Unmatched junction bases numbered 5, after V lost 5 bases and J lost 2 bases. This CDR3 region has 15 residues. CDR3 bases read: TGTGCCAGCAGCTGGGGGGGCGGGGTTGCAGAA. It yields the protein CASSWGGGVAE. From start to end, the CDR3 is CASSWGGGVAETLYF.

This clone was recorded a few times. The gene names here belong to mouse. From the germline J gene comes the end of the CDR3, since the read stops 4 residues before it. The chain combines TRBV13-2 with TRBJ2-5, with D perhaps matching TRBD2 (5 bases). With 3 bases removed from V and 0 bases from J, the gap between germline ends came to 11 bases. The CDR3 is 15 amino acids. Germline-derived CDR1 and CDR2 are NNHNN and SYGAGS (reference sequence). The part of the CDR3 DNA that was read is TGTGCCAGCGGTGTCTCTGGGATTAACCAAGAC. Translation gives CASGVSGINQD. The whole CDR3 reads CASGVSGINQDTQYF.

Concerning this clone: Any gene name here is a mouse gene name. The read terminates 4 residues before the CDR3 end, so the remaining end is supplied by the germline J gene. The chain employs TRBV1 and TRBJ2-7; a weak D match, TRBD1 (6 bases). Germline CDR1 is NSQYPW and CDR2 is LRSPGD (reference sequence). The CDR3 is made up of 14 amino acids. The part of the CDR3 DNA that was read is TGCACCTGCAGTGCAGATGGGCCAGGGGAT. Encoded protein: CTCSADGPGD. The entire CDR3 protein reads CTCSADGPGDEQYF. The full variable domain, with the rest looked up from reference TRBV1 and TRBJ2-7, is VTLLEQNPRWRLVPRGQAVNLRCILKNSQYPWMSWYQQDLQKQLQWLFTLRSPGDKEVKSLPGADYLATRVTDTELRLQVANMSQGRTLYCTCSADGPGDEQYFGPGTRLTVL.

This clone was found a few times. Gene and germline names: mouse. The DNA ends 4 residues before the CDR3 does, and the rest of the CDR3 is filled in from the germline J gene. This chain connects TRBV19 to TRBJ2-5; 7 bases are shared with TRBD1. Looked up from germline, CDR1 is FNHDT and CDR2 is SITEND (reference sequence). This CDR3 region has 15 residues. CDR3 bases read: TGTGCCAGCAGTCACTCACAGGGGAATACAGAC. Amino acids: CASSHSQGNTD. The CDR3 as a whole reads CASSHSQGNTDTQYF.

As to this clone: The genes are named according to mouse. The sequenced CDR3 bases are TGTGCTAGCAGTCGACTGGGGAGGAACACCGGG. Protein product: CASSRLGRNTG. The full CDR3 protein is CASSRLGRNTGQLYF. J is TRBJ2-2 and V is TRBV17, with 8 bases that match TRBD2. The read falls 4 residues short of the CDR3 end, and the missing part is taken from the germline J gene. Germline loops: CDR1 MNHDT, CDR2 YYDKIL. The CDR3 is made up of 15 amino acids. The V and J ends lost 5 bases and 2 bases, in that order; junction bases with no gene match: 4.

This clone was seen a few times. Gene names are the mouse ones. The read comes to an end 4 residues before the CDR3 does, leaving the germline J gene to fill in the end. The chain uses TRBV1 and TRBJ2-2; 7 bases are shared with TRBD1. Germline loops: CDR1 NSQYPW, CDR2 LRSPGD (reference sequence). The CDR3 runs 15 residues. V lost 4 bases, J lost 1 base, and 3 bases stayed unmatched. The sequenced CDR3 bases are TGCACCTGCAGTGGCCGGGACAGAAACACCGGG. It yields the protein CTCSGRDRNTG. The full-length CDR3 reads as CTCSGRDRNTGQLYF.

Details on this clone: The listed genes are named as in mouse. The part of the CDR3 DNA that was read is TGTGCCAGCGGTTCCGGGACAGGGGGGGAC. The encoded protein is CASGSGTGGD. The full CDR3 protein is CASGSGTGGDTQYF. The rearrangement uses TRBV13-2 and TRBJ2-5, with 11 bases fitting TRBD1. The read terminates 4 residues ahead of where the CDR3 ends, so the germline J gene completes it. The germline CDR1 and CDR2 sequences are NNHNN and SYGAGS (reference sequence). This CDR3 is built from 14 residues.

As to this clone: Any gene name here is a mouse gene name. Read data end 4 residues before the CDR3 end; the end is taken from the germline J gene. The genes are TRBV31 and TRBJ2-5, with 9 positions matching TRBD2. Unmatched junction bases numbered 2, after V lost 1 base and J lost 3 bases. The CDR3 has 14 amino acids. In germline, CDR1 is GKSSPN, CDR2 SITVG. The CDR3 here is CAWSRLGAQDTQYF. The sequenced part of the CDR3 DNA is TGTGCCTGGAGTCGACTGGGGGCTCAAGAC.

This clone was detected ten times or more. Gene and germline names: mouse. The CDR3 extends 4 residues past the end of the read, so its final part is completed from the germline J gene. Other DNA sequences from this sample encode an identical CDR3 as well. J is TRBJ1-2 and V is TRBV13-3, with 7 bases lining up with TRBD1. Losses at the gene ends were 5 bases for V and 0 bases for J; bases not matched to a gene: 4. Per the germline V gene, CDR1 is NNHDY and CDR2 is SYVADS. The CDR3 extends over 14 amino acids. CDR3 bases read: TGTGCCAGCAGGAGGACAGGTGCAAACTCC. This gives the protein CASRRTGANS. In full, the CDR3 reads CASRRTGANSDYTF.

Turning to this clone: Mouse gene names apply. With the read ending 4 residues before the CDR3 end, the germline J gene is used to fill in that end. The rearrangement joins TRBV19 to TRBJ2-7; 8 positions match TRBD1. V lost 5 bases, J lost 1 base, and 5 bases stayed unmatched. Germline CDR1 reads FNHDT; CDR2 reads SITEND (reference sequence). CDR3 length: 14 amino acids. The CDR3: CASRARTGSYEQYF. CDR3 bases read: TGTGCCAGCAGAGCCCGGACAGGGTCCTAT. Full variable domain (remainder filled in from reference TRBV19 and TRBJ2-7): GGIITQTPKFLIGQEGQKLTLKCQQNFNHDTMYWYRQDSGKGLRLIYYSITENDLQKGDLSEGYDASREKKSSFSLTVTSAQKNEMAVFLCASRARTGSYEQYFGPGTRLTVL.

Of note for this clone: Germline and genes here are mouse. The read ends 4 residues early relative to the CDR3; the germline J gene fills the gap. V is TRBV13-2 and J is TRBJ2-1, with D perhaps TRBD1 (5 bases). This CDR3 has 14 amino acids. Looked up from germline, CDR1 is NNHNN and CDR2 is SYGAGS (reference sequence). V lost 1 base and J 3 bases, leaving 8 bases between the germline ends. The CDR3 bases that were read are TGTGCCAGCGGTGATCCAGGGTTCTATGCT. Translation gives CASGDPGFYA. The full CDR3 protein is CASGDPGFYAEQFF.

Only a few counts were recorded for this clone. Gene names and germline match the mouse. The sequence runs out 4 residues before the end of the CDR3; the remainder is reconstructed from the germline J gene. Other DNA sequences in the same sample also yield this CDR3. V and J are TRBV13-2 and TRBJ2-7; D might be TRBD1 (6 bases). This CDR3 comprises 13 residues. The V end was cut by 3 bases, the J end by 0 bases, with 7 bases between. Germline V gives CDR1 NNHNN, CDR2 SYGAGS (reference sequence). The chain's CDR3 is CASGGTVSYEQYF. The sequenced CDR3 bases are TGTGCCAGCGGTGGGACAGTCTCCTAT.

Concerning this clone: Mouse germline and gene names are used. The read falls 4 residues short of the CDR3 end, and the missing part is taken from the germline J gene. This rearrangement joins TRBV5 to TRBJ2-5; 10 nucleotides align to TRBD2. Looked up from germline, CDR1 is LGHNA and CDR2 is YNLKQL (reference sequence). The CDR3 loop spans 15 amino acids. Trimming removed 4 bases from V and 2 bases from J; junction bases left unmatched: 3. The sequenced part of the CDR3 DNA is TGTGCCAGCAGCCCCGACTGGGGGGCCCAAGAC. Translation gives CASSPDWGAQD. In full, the CDR3 reads CASSPDWGAQDTQYF.

Regarding this clone: The DNA is left out, because the CDR3 cannot be placed on it with certainty; the CDR3 is given as TCRdb lists it. Genes and germline come from the mouse. This chain links TRBV29 with TRBJ1-2; no DNA check was done on the table's D call, TRBD1. Germline V CDR1 and CDR2: MSHET, SYDVDS. The CDR3 numbers 8 amino acids, ends counted. The CDR3 spells CADSDYTF.

This clone came up a few times. The germline and genes are mouse ones. The read halts 4 residues ahead of the CDR3 end, with the missing end drawn from the germline J gene. This sequence joins TRBV19 and TRBJ2-2; 9 bases are shared with TRBD2. CDR1 FNHDT and CDR2 SITEND come from the germline V gene (reference sequence). This CDR3 spans 14 amino acids. The CDR3 region is CASTLDWGYGQLYF. CDR3 bases read: TGTGCCAGCACCCTTGACTGGGGGTACGGG.

Comment on this clone: The gene names given are mouse names. CDR3 region: CASSAGTVDQNTLYF. The sequenced CDR3 bases are TGTGCCAGCAGTGCCGGGACTGTTGATCAAAAC. The gene calls are TRBV13-1 and TRBJ2-4; TRBD2 matches at 7 bases. The read stops 4 residues short of the end of the CDR3; the missing end is completed from the germline J gene. The CDR3 runs 15 residues. Germline CDR1 NSHNY, CDR2 SYGAGN. The trim removed 3 bases at V and 2 bases at J, leaving 6 bases unmatched.

This clone was observed a handful of times. Mouse names are used for the genes. The missing CDR3 end, 4 residues past where the read stops, is filled in from the germline J gene. At the DNA level, this CDR3 is encoded by other sequences in the same sample as well. The rearrangement joins TRBV13-2 to TRBJ1-1; D is unclear. The V and J ends lost 0 bases and 3 bases respectively, with 6 bases between them. The CDR3 runs 13 residues. CDR1 is NNHNN and CDR2 is SYGAGS in the germline V gene (reference sequence). CDR3 DNA, as far as it was read: TGTGCCAGCGGTGATGTAAGGGACACA. Translated, it gives CASGDVRDT. The whole CDR3 region reads CASGDVRDTEVFF.

This clone was counted between two and nine times. Genes and germline are mouse. The read ends 4 residues early relative to the CDR3; the germline J gene fills the gap. V is TRBV1 and J is TRBJ2-7; 8 bases agree with TRBD1. Germline V CDR1 and CDR2: NSQYPW, LRSPGD (reference sequence). V shed 4 bases and J 1 base; nucleotides not matched to a gene: 3. The CDR3 consists of 14 residues. CDR3 sequence reads: CTCSDTGGSYEQYF. CDR3 DNA (partial): TGCACCTGCAGTGACACAGGGGGGTCCTAT.

There are a few counts of this clone. Gene names refer to mouse genes. The read gets to within 4 residues of the CDR3 end, and the germline J gene fills in the rest. Other DNA sequences within the sample encode an identical CDR3. The chain has TRBV13-3 and TRBJ2-2; 8 positions match TRBD1. This CDR3 spans 15 amino acids. Germline assignment: CDR1 NNHDY and CDR2 SYVADS. The trim removed 2 bases at V and 4 bases at J, leaving 4 bases unmatched. The chain's CDR3 is CASSDRGRGTGQLYF. The sequenced CDR3 bases are TGTGCCAGCAGTGACAGGGGGCGCGGCACCGGG.

This clone was observed a few times. Genes and germline are mouse. The read halts 3 residues ahead of the CDR3 end, with the missing end drawn from the germline J gene. The sample carries other DNA sequences with the same CDR3. The chain couples TRBV5 to TRBJ1-6, with 9 bases fitting TRBD1. TRBJ1-6 is placed among ORFs of uncertain function. The CDR3 covers 14 residues. Germline V lookup: CDR1 LGHNA, CDR2 YNLKQL (reference sequence). V dropped 3 bases and J dropped 6; count of bases not matched to a gene: 0. The CDR3 DNA, read in part, is TGTGCCAGCAGCCAGGGACAGGGTAATTCGCCC. It yields the protein CASSQGQGNSP. In full, the CDR3 reads CASSQGQGNSPLYF.

Remarks on this clone: Gene and germline names: mouse. The read ends 4 residues early relative to the CDR3; the germline J gene fills the gap. The same CDR3 arises from other DNA sequences in this sample as well. The V gene is TRBV31, the J gene TRBJ2-2; TRBD2 agrees at 7 bases. V was pared by 1 base and J by 0 bases, with 2 bases of the junction left unmatched. The CDR3 runs to 15 residues. CDR1 and CDR2 (germline): GKSSPN, SITVG. The CDR3: CAWSPGGSNTGQLYF. The part of the CDR3 DNA that was read is TGTGCCTGGAGTCCGGGGGGGTCAAACACCGGG.

For this clone: The gene names given are mouse names. The read finishes 4 residues shy of the CDR3 end, and the germline J gene is used to complete it. The chain carries TRBV1 and TRBJ2-5; the match to TRBD2 covers 8 bases. The germline V gene has CDR1 NSQYPW and CDR2 LRSPGD (reference sequence). The V and J ends lost 0 bases and 3 bases, in that order; junction bases with no gene match: 5. CDR3 length equals 16 residues. The CDR3 loop is CTCSADPTGDQDTQYF. The CDR3 DNA, read in part, is TGCACCTGCAGTGCAGATCCGACTGGGGATCAAGAC.